This T cell receptor beta chain was recovered during a study of T cell responses to AZD1222 COVID-19 vaccine. Across the whole study: Second-dose groups at about 4 or about 12 weeks were pooled. Regarding the study as a whole: Vaccination with two AZD1222 doses was followed by a rise in Spike-specific TCR breadth and depth. Without day 14 samples, only post-peak T cell repertoires were studied.

Looked up from germline, CDR1 is LGHNA and CDR2 is YNFKEQ. V was shortened by 6 bases and J by 2 bases, with 13 bases between the two germline ends. This CDR3 region has 14 residues. Sequenced by immunoSEQ multiplex PCR; TCRdb stores in-frame clones only, minus some. The table records some 200,000 clones, approximately 91% of them present only once. About this clone: Its antigen is not identified.

The chain carries TRBV4-2 and TRBJ1-2; D uncertain. The specimen comprised peripheral blood, sampled on day 0 of AZD1222 vaccination. This receptor was identified in an adult in good health. The CDR3 DNA reads TGTGCCAGCAGTTCGACTGACGAAAACTATGGCTACACCTTC. Its translation is CASSSTDENYGYTF.